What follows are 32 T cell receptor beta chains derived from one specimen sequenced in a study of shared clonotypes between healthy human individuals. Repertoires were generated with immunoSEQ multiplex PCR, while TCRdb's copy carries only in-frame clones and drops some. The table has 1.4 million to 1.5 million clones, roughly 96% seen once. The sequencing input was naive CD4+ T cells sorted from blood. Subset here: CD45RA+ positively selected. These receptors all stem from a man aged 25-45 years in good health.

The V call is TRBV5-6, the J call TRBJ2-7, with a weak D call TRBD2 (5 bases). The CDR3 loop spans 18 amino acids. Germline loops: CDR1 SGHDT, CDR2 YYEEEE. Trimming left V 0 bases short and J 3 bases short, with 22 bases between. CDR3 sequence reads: CASSLGTHRGILFYEQYF. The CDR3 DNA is TGTGCCAGCAGCTTGGGTACCCACCGAGGGATTTTATTCTACGAGCAGTACTTC. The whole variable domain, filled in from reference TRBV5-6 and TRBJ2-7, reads DAGVTQSPTHLIKTRGQQVTLRCSPKSGHDTVSWYQQALGQGPQFIFQYYEEEERQRGNFPDRFSGHQFPNYSSELNVNALLLGDSALYLCASSLGTHRGILFYEQYFGPGTRLTVT.

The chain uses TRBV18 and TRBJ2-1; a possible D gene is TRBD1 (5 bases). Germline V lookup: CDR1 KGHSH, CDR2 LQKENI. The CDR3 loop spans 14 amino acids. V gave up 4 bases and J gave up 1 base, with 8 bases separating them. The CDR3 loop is CASSLGDSYNEQFF. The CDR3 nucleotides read TGTGCCAGCTCACTAGGGGATTCCTACAATGAGCAGTTCTTC.

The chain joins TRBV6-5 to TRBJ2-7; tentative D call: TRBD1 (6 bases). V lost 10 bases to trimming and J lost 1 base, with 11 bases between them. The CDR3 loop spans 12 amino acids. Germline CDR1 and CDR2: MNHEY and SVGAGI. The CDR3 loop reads CATRTASYEQYF. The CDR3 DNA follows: TGTGCCACCCGGACAGCTTCCTACGAGCAGTACTTC.

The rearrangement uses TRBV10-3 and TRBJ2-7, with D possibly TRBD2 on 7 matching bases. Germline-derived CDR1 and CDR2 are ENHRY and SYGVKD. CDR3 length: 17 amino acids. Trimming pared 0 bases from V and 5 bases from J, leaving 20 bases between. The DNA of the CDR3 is TGTGCCATCAGTGAGTCAGGGGGGAGGGCCAAAAGAAACGAGCAGTACTTC. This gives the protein CAISESGGRAKRNEQYF.

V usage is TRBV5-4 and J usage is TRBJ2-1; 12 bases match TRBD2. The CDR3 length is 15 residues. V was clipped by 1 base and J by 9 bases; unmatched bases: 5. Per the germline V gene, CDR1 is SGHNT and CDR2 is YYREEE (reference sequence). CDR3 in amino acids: CASSLTTSGSSEQFF. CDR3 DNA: TGTGCCAGCAGCTTGACGACTAGCGGGAGCAGTGAGCAGTTCTTC.

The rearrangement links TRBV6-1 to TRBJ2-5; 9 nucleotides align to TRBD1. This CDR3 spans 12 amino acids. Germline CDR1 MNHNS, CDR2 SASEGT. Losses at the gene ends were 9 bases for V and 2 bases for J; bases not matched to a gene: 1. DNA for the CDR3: TGTGCCAGTGACAGGGGGCAAGAGACCCAGTACTTC. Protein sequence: CASDRGQETQYF.

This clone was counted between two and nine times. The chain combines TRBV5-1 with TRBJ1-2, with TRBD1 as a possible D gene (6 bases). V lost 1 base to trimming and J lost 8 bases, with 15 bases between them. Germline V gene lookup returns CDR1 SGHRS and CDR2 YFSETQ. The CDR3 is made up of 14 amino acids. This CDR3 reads CASSLTTGSGGYTF. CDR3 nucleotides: TGCGCCAGCAGCTTGACCACAGGGAGCGGGGGCTACACCTTC.

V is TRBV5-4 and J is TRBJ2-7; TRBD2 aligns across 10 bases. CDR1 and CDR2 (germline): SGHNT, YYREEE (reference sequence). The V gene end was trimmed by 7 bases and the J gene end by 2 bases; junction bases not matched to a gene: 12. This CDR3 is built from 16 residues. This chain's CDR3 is CASAPTAGGPPYEQYF. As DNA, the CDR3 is TGTGCCAGCGCTCCAACAGCGGGAGGGCCCCCCTACGAGCAGTACTTC.

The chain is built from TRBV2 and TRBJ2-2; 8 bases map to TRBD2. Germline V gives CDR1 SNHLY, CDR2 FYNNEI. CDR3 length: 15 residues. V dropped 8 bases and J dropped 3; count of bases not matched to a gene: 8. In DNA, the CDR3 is TGTGCCAGCGGACGGGAGGGAGATGACACCGGGGAGCTGTTTTTT. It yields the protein CASGREGDDTGELFF.

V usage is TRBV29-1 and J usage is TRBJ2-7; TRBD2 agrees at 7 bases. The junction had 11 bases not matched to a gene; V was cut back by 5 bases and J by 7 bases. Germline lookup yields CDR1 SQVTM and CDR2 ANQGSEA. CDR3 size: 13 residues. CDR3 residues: CSVLADVVGEQYF. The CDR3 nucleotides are TGCAGCGTTCTAGCGGACGTTGTGGGGGAGCAGTACTTC.

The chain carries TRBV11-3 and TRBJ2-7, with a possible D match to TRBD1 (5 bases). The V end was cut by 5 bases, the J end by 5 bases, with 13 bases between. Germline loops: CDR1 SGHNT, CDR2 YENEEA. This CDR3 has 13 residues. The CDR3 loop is CASSKGVGHEQYF. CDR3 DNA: TGTGCCAGCAGCAAAGGGGTGGGGCACGAGCAGTACTTC.

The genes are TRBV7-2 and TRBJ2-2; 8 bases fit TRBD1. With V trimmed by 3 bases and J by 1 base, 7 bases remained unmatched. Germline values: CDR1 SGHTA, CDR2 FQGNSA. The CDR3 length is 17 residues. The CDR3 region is CASSFLGTGLNTGELFF. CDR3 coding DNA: TGTGCCAGCAGCTTTCTCGGGACAGGCTTGAACACCGGGGAGCTGTTTTTT.

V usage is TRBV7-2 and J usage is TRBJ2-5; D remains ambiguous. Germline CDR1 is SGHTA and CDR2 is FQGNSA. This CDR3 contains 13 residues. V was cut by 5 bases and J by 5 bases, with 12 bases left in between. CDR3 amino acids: CASSPDPRETQYF. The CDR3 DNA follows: TGTGCCAGCAGCCCAGACCCAAGGGAGACCCAGTACTTC.

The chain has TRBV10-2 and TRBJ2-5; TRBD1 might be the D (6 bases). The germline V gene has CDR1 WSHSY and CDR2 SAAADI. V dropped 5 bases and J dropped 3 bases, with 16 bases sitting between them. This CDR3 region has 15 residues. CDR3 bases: TGCGCCAGCAGTTACATAGGGGGTCGCAAAGAGACCCAGTACTTC. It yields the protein CASSYIGGRKETQYF.

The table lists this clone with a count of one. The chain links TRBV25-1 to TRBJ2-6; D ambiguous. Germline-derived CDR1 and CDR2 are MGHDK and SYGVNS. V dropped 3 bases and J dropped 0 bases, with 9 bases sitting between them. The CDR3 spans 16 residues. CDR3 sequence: CASSDLQFSGANVLTF. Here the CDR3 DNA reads TGTGCCAGCAGTGATTTACAGTTCTCTGGGGCCAACGTCCTGACTTTC. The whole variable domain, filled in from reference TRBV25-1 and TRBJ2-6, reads EADIYQTPRYLVIGTGKKITLECSQTMGHDKMYWYQQDPGMELHLIHYSYGVNSTEKGDLSSESTVSRIRTEHFPLTLESARPSHTSQYLCASSDLQFSGANVLTFGAGSRLTVL.

The DNA of the CDR3 is TGTGCCAGCAGCGAGGTCGCGGGGTCCTACAATGAGCAGTTCTTC. Its protein product is CASSEVAGSYNEQFF. The V and J genes are TRBV7-6 and TRBJ2-1; possibly TRBD2 for D (6 bases). In germline, CDR1 is SGHVS, CDR2 FNYEAQ. Between the trimmed V and J ends, which lost 5 bases and 1 base, there was a span of 12 bases. This CDR3 is built from 15 residues.

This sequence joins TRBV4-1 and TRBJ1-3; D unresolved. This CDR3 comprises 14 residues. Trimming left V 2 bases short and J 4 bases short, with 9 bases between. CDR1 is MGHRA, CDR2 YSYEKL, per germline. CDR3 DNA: TGCGCCAGCAGCCAAAGTCCGGACGGAAACACCATATATTTT. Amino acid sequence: CASSQSPDGNTIYF.

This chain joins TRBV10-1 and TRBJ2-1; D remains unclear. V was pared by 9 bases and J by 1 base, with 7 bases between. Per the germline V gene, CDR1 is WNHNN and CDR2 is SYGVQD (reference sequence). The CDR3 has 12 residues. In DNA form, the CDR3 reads TGCGCCAGTGGAGAATCCTACAATGAGCAGTTCTTC. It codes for CASGESYNEQFF.

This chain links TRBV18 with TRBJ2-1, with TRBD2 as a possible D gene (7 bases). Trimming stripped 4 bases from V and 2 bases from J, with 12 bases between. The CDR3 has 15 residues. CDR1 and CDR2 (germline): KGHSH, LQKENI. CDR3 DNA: TGTGCCAGCTCACTCGCGGGGGCTACCTACAATGAGCAGTTCTTC. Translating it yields CASSLAGATYNEQFF.

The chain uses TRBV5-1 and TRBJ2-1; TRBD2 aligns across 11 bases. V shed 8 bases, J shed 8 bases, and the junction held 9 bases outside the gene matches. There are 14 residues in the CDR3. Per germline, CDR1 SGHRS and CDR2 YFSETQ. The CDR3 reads CASELAGGSHEQFF. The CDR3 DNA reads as TGCGCCAGTGAATTAGCGGGAGGGAGCCATGAGCAGTTCTTC.

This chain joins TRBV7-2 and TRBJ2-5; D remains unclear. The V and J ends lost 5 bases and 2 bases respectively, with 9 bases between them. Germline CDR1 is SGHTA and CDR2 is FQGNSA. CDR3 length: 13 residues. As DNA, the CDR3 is TGTGCCAGCAGCCTGATAACACAAGAGACCCAGTACTTC. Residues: CASSLITQETQYF.

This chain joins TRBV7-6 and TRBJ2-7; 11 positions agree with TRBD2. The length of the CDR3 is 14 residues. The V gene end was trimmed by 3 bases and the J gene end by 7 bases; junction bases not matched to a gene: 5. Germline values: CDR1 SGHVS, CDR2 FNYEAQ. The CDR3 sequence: CASSLGSGRVEQYF. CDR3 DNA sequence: TGTGCCAGCAGCTTGGGTAGCGGGAGGGTTGAGCAGTACTTC.

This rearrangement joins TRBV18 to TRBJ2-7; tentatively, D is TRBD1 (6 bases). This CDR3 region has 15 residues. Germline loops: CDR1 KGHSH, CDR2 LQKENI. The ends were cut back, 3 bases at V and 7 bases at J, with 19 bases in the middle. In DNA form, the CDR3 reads TGTGCCAGCTCACCCAACACCGGGACATATGAGGAGCAGTACTTC. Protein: CASSPNTGTYEEQYF.

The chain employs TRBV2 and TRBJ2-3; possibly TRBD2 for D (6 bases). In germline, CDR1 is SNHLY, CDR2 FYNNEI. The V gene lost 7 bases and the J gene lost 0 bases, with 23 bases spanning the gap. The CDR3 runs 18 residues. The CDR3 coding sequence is TGTGCCAGCATCTCCATTGTCTTCGGGACTTACAGCACAGATACGCAGTATTTT. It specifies CASISIVFGTYSTDTQYF.

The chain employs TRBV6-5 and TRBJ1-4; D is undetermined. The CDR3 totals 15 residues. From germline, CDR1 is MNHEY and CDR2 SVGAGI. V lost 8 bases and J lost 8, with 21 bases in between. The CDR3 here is CASGKGGLAGEKLFF. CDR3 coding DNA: TGTGCCAGCGGAAAAGGTGGGCTGGCCGGCGAAAAACTGTTTTTT.

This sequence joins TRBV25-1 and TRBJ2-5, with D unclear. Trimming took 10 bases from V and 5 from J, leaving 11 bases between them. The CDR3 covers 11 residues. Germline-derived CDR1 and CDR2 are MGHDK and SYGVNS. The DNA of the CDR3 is TGTGCCACTTCCCCTAGGGAGACCCAGTACTTC. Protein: CATSPRETQYF.

The CDR3 spells CASSLINEQYF. The CDR3 DNA sequence: TGTGCCAGCAGCTTAATAAACGAGCAGTACTTC. The rearrangement uses TRBV11-2 and TRBJ2-7, with D hard to call. CDR1 is SGHAT and CDR2 is FQNNGV in the germline V gene. V gave up 2 bases and J gave up 5 bases, with 4 bases separating them. The CDR3 is 11 residues long.

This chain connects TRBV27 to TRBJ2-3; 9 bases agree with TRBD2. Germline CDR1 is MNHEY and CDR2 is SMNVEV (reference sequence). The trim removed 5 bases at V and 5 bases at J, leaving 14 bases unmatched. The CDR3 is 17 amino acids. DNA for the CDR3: TGTGCCAGCAGTCGTCCGGGACTAGCTTCTGGGGTAGATACGCAGTATTTT. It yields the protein CASSRPGLASGVDTQYF.

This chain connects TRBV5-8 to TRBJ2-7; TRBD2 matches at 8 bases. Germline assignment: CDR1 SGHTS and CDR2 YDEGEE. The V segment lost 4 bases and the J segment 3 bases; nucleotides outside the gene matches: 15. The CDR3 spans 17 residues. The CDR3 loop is CASSPKGGRTYFYEQYF. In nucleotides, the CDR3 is TGTGCCAGCAGCCCGAAGGGCGGGAGGACCTACTTCTACGAGCAGTACTTC.

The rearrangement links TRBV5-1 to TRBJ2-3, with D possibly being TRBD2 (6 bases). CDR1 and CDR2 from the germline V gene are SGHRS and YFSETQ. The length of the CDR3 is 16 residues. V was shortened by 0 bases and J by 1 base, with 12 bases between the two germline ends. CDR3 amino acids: CASSLVSGGGTDTQYF. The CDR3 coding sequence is TGCGCCAGCAGCTTGGTTAGCGGAGGGGGCACAGATACGCAGTATTTT. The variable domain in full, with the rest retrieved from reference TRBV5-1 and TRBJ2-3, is KAGVTQTPRYLIKTRGQQVTLSCSPISGHRSVSWYQQTPGQGLQFLFEYFSETQRNKGNFPGRFSGRQFSNSRSEMNVSTLELGDSALYLCASSLVSGGGTDTQYFGPGTRLTVL.

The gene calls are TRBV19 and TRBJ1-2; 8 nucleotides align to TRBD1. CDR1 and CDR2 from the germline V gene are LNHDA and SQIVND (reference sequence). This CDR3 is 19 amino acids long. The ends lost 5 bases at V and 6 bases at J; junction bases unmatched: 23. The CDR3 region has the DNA TGTGCCAGTAGTGCAACCCCCGGGACAGGTCGTCCTCCTCTCCATGGCTACACCTTC. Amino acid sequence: CASSATPGTGRPPLHGYTF.

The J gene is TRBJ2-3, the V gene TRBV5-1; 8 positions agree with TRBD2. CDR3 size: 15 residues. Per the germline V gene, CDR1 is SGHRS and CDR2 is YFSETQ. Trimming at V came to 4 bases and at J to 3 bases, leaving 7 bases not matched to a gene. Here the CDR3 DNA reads TGCGCCAGCAGCCACGGGAGGGCCGGGACAGATACGCAGTATTTT. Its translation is CASSHGRAGTDTQYF.